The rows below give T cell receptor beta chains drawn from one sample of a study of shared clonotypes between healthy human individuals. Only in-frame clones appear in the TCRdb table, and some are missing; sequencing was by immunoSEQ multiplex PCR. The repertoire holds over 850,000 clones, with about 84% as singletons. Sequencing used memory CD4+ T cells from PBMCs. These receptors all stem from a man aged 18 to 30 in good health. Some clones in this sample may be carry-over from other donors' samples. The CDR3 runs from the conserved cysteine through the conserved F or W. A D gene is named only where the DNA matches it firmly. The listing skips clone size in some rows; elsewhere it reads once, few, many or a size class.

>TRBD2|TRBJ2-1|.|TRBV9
CASSLAGLAVYNEQFF
TGTGCCAGCAGCCTGGCCGGGCTAGCGGTTTACAATGAGCAGTTCTTC
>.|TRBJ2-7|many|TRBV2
CASGSSYEQYF
TGTGCCAGCGGCTCGAGCTACGAGCAGTACTTC
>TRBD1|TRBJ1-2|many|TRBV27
CASSLGTGGAVGGYTF
TGTGCCAGCAGTTTGGGGACAGGGGGCGCAGTAGGGGGCTACACCTTC
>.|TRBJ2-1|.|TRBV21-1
CASSSPGQGAGLRSGNEQFF
TGTGCCAGCAGTTCCCCGGGACAGGGGGCGGGTTTAAGATCTGGCAATGAGCAGTTCTTC
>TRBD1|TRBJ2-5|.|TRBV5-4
CASSRASDRGGETQYF
TGTGCCAGCAGCCGAGCTTCGGACAGGGGGGGAGAGACCCAGTACTTC
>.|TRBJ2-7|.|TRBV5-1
CASSPDGGLGYEQYF
TGCGCCAGCAGCCCTGATGGCGGGCTGGGCTACGAGCAGTACTTC
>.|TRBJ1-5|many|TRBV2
CASSEAPRLPQHF
TGTGCCAGCAGTGAAGCGCCAAGATTGCCCCAGCATTTT
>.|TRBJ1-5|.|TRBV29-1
CSVGTDLNQPQHF
TGCAGCGTTGGGACGGATCTCAATCAGCCCCAGCATTTT
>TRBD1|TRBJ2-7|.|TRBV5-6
CASSFQGQGRLREQYF
TGTGCCAGCAGCTTTCAGGGACAGGGGCGGCTGCGGGAGCAGTACTTC
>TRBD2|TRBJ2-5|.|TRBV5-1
CASSLEVGREAQYF
TGCGCCAGCAGCTTGGAAGTAGGTCGGGAGGCCCAGTACTTC
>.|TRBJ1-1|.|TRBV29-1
CSVLTGNTEAFF
TGCAGCGTTCTTACAGGGAACACTGAAGCTTTCTTT
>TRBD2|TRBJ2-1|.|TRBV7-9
CASSLWYASGQPEQFF
TGTGCCAGCAGCCTTTGGTATGCTAGCGGGCAGCCGGAGCAGTTCTTC
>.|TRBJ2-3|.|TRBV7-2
CASSLAPQSGVGDTQYF
TGTGCCAGCAGCTTAGCGCCCCAGAGTGGAGTAGGAGATACGCAGTATTTT
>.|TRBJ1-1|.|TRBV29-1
CSVSEGRETEAFF
TGCAGCGTTAGTGAGGGCAGAGAAACTGAAGCTTTCTTT
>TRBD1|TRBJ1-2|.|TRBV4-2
CASSQDGTGDGYTF
TGTGCCAGCAGCCAAGATGGGACAGGGGACGGCTACACCTTC
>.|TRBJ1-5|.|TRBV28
CASSAGDQPQHF
TGTGCCAGCAGCGCAGGGGATCAGCCCCAGCATTTT
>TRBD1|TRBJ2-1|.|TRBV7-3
CASSSTTGINEQFF
TGTGCCAGCAGCTCCACGACAGGGATAAATGAGCAGTTCTTC
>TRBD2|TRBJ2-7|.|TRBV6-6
CASSSSGATYEQYF
TGTGCCAGCAGTTCTAGCGGAGCTACCTACGAGCAGTACTTC
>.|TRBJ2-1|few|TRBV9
CASSVLGQVGLGYNEQFF
TGTGCCAGCAGCGTCCTGGGACAGGTAGGACTAGGCTACAATGAGCAGTTCTTC
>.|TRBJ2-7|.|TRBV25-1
CASSANPGHEQYF
TGTGCCAGCAGTGCCAACCCCGGCCACGAGCAGTACTTC
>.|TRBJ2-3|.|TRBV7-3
CASSFRGADTQYF
TGTGCCAGCAGCTTTCGAGGAGCAGATACGCAGTATTTT
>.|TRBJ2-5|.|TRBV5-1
CASRRGTEETQYF
TGCGCCAGCCGCCGGGGGACAGAAGAGACCCAGTACTTC
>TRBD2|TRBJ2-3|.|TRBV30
CAWSVRSGPTSGRTDTQYF
TGTGCCTGGAGTGTACGTAGTGGACCGACTAGCGGGAGGACAGATACGCAGTATTTT
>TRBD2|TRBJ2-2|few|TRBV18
CATSKAGANTGELFF
TGTGCCACCTCAAAAGCGGGAGCGAACACCGGGGAGCTGTTTTTT
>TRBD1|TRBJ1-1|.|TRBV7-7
CASSRRQGTEAFF
TGTGCCAGCAGCAGGAGACAGGGAACTGAAGCTTTCTTT
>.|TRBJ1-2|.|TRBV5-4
CASSPYSQGNYGYTF
TGTGCCAGCAGCCCATACTCTCAGGGGAACTATGGCTACACCTTC
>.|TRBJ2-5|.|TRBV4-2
CASSRGVEETQYF
TGTGCCAGCAGCCGGGGAGTTGAAGAGACCCAGTACTTC
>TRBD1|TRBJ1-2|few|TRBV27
CASRPGQAANGYTF
TGTGCCAGCAGGCCGGGACAGGCGGCGAATGGCTACACCTTC
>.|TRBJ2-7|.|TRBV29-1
CSGGQTYEQYF
TGCAGCGGTGGACAGACCTACGAGCAGTACTTC
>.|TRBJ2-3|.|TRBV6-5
CASRNSISTDTQYF
TGTGCCAGCAGGAACTCGATCAGCACAGATACGCAGTATTTT
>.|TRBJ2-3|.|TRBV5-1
CASSLFRDSTDTQYF
TGCGCCAGCAGCTTGTTCAGGGATAGCACAGATACGCAGTATTTT
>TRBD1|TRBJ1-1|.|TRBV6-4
CASRRRSGTGDFF
TGTGCCAGCAGGCGTAGATCCGGGACAGGGGATTTCTTT
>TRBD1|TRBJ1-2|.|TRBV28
CASSLTGVYGYTF
TGTGCCAGCAGTTTGACAGGGGTCTATGGCTACACCTTC
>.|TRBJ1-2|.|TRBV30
CAWSRVGSYTF
TGTGCCTGGAGTAGGGTGGGTTCCTACACCTTC
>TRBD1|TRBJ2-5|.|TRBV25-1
CASSGRQGVDPETQYF
TGTGCCAGCAGTGGACGACAGGGGGTGGATCCGGAGACCCAGTACTTC
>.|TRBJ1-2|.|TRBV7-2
CASSLERNSGYTF
TGTGCCAGCAGCTTAGAGCGGAACTCGGGCTACACCTTC
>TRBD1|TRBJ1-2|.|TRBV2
CASSGKPGQGLHGYTF
TGTGCCAGCAGTGGAAAGCCGGGACAGGGGTTACATGGCTACACCTTC
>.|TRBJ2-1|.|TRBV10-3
CAISERTSSYNEQFF
TGTGCCATCAGTGAGAGGACCAGCTCCTACAATGAGCAGTTCTTC
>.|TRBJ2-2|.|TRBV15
CATSRDPAGPGELFF
TGTGCCACCAGCAGAGATCCCGCGGGTCCCGGGGAGCTGTTTTTT
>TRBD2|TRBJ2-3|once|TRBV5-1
CASSLMLAGASDTQYF
TGCGCCAGCAGCTTGATGCTAGCGGGGGCGTCGGATACGCAGTATTTT
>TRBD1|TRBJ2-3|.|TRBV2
CASSERTGGSSTQYF
TGTGCCAGCAGTGAAAGGACAGGGGGGTCAAGTACGCAGTATTTT
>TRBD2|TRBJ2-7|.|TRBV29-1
CSAAPGLGSHEQYF
TGCAGCGCGGCGCCGGGACTAGGATCCCACGAGCAGTACTTC
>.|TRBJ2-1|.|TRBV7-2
CASSPQPGYNEQFF
TGTGCCAGCAGCCCCCAGCCGGGTTACAATGAGCAGTTCTTC
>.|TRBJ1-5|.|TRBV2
CASGPAPLSAQHF
TGTGCCAGCGGACCAGCCCCCCTCTCTGCCCAGCATTTT
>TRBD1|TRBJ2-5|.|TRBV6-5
CASSRPDRVGETQYF
TGTGCCAGCAGTAGACCGGACAGGGTTGGGGAGACCCAGTACTTC